The clone carrying this TCR beta chain was recorded many times. Time point here: persistent/refractory GD, antithyroid drugs over 5 years with positive TRAb. The TCR library was prepared using RNA isolated from PBMCs. iRepertoire HTBI primers and Arm-PCR of CDR3 regions built TCR beta libraries. TCRdb processed the multiplex PCR reads anew with MiXCR; each CDR3 protein has one entry. Here the sample spans around 460,000 distinct CDR3 sequences, about 22% being singletons. Germline values: CDR1 MNHEY, CDR2 SMNVEV (reference sequence). V dropped 2 bases and J dropped 5; count of bases not matched to a gene: 1. The CDR3 sequence is 14 residues long. The sample comes from a study of regulatory T cells in long-lasting Graves disease.

The receptor comes from a female donor with Graves disease. The V call is TRBV27, the J call TRBJ1-5; 9 bases are shared with TRBD1. This specimen was peripheral blood mononuclear cells (PBMCs), taken when the disease was refractory, from a patient treated with antithyroid drugs. The CDR3 is CASSLTGGHQPQHF. The CDR3 region has the DNA TGTGCCAGCAGTTTAACAGGGGGCCATCAGCCCCAGCATTTT.